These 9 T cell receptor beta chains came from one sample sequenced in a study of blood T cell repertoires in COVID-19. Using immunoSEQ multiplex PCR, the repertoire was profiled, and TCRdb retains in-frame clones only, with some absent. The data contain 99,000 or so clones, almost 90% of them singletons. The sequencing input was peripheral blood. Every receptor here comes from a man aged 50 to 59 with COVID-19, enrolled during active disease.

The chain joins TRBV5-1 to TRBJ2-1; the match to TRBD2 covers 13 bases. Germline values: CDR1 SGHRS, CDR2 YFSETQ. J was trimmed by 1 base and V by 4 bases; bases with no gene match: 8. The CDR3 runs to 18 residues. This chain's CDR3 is CASSQGTSGVGSYNEQFF. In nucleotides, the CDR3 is TGCGCCAGCAGCCAAGGGACTAGCGGGGTAGGATCCTACAATGAGCAGTTCTTC.

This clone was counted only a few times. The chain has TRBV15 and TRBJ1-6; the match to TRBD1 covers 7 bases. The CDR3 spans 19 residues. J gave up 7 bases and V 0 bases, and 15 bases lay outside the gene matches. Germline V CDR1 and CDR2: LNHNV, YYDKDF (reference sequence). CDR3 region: CATSREQGPPGIENSPLHF. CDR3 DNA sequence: TGTGCCACCAGCAGAGAACAGGGGCCGCCGGGTATTGAGAATTCACCCCTCCACTTT.

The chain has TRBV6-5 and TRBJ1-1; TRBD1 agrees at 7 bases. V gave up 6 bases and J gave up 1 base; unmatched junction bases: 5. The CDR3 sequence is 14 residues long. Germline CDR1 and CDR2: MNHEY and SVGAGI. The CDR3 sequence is CASSRQGRNTEAFF. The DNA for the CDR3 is TGTGCCAGCAGCCGACAGGGTAGGAACACTGAAGCTTTCTTT.

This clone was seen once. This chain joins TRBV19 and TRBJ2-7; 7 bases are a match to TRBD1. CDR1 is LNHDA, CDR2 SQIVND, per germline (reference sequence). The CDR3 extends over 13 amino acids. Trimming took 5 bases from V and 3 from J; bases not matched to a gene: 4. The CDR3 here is CASSLGQYYEQYF. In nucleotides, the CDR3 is TGTGCCAGTAGTCTGGGACAGTACTACGAGCAGTACTTC.

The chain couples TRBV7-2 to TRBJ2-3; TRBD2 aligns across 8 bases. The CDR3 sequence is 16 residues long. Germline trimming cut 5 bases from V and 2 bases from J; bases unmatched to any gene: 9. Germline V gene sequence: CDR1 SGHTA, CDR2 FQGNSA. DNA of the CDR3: TGTGCCAGCAGCCCCTTTGCGGGGGGTATCACAGATACGCAGTATTTT. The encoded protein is CASSPFAGGITDTQYF.

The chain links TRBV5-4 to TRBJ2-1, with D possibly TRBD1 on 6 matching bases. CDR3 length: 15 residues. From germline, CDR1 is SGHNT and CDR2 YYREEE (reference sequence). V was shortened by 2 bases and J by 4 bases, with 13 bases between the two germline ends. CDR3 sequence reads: CASSFLAGEYNEQFF. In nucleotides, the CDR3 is TGTGCCAGCAGCTTCTTGGCAGGGGAGTACAATGAGCAGTTCTTC.

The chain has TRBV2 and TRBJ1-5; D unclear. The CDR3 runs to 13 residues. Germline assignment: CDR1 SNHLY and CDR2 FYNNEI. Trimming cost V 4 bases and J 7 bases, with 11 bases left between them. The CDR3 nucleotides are TGTGCCAGCAGTGGGGGAGGGAGCCAGCCCCAGCATTTT. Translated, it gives CASSGGGSQPQHF. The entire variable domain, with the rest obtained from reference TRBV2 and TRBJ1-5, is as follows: EPEVTQTPSHQVTQMGQEVILRCVPISNHLYFYWYRQILGQKVEFLVSFYNNEISEKSEIFDDQFSVERPDGSNFTLKIRSTKLEDSAMYFCASSGGGSQPQHFGDGTRLSIL.

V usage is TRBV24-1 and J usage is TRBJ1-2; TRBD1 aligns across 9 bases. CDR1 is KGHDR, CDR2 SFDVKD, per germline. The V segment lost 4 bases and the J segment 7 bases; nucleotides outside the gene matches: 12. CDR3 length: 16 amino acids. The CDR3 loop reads CATSEGQGRGLSGYTF. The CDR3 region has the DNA TGTGCCACCAGTGAGGGACAGGGTCGGGGTTTAAGTGGCTACACCTTC.

The CDR3 region has the DNA TGTGCCAGCAGTACAACCAGGACTAGCCTAGACGAGCAGTACTTC. Translating it yields CASSTTRTSLDEQYF. This rearrangement joins TRBV6-5 to TRBJ2-7, with 8 bases identical to TRBD2. Per the germline V gene, CDR1 is MNHEY and CDR2 is SVGAGI. Trimming cost V 5 bases and J 5 bases; bases outside gene matches: 11. The CDR3 contains 15 residues.